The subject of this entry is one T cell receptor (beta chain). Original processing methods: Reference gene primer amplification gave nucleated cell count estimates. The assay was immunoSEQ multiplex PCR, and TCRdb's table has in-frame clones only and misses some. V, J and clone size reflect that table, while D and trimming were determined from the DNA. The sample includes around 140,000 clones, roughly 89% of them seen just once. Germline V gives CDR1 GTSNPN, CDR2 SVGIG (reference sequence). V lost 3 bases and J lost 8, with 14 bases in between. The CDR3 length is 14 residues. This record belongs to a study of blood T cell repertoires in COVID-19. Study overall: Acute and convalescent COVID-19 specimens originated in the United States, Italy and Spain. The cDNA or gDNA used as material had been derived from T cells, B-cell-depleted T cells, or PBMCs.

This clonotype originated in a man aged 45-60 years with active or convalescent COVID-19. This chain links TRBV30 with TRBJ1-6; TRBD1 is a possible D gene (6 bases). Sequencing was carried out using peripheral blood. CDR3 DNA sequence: TGTGCCTGGAGGCGGGGGCAGGGCTATTCACCCCTCCACTTT. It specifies CAWRRGQGYSPLHF.